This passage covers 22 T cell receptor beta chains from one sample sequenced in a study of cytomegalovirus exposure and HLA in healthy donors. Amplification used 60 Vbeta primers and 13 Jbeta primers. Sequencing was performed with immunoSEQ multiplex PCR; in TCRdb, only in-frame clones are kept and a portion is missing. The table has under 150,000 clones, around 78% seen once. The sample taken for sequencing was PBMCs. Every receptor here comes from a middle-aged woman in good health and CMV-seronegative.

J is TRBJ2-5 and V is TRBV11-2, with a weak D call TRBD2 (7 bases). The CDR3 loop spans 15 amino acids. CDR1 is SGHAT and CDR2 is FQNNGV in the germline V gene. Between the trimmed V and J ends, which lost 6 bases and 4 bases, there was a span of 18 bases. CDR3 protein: CASRPEGGGRETQYF. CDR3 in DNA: TGTGCCAGCAGACCAGAAGGCGGGGGCCGAGAGACCCAGTACTTC.

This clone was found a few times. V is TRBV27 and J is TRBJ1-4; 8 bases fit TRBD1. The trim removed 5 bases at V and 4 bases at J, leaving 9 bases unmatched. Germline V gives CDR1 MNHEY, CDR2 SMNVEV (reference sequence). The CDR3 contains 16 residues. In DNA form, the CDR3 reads TGTGCCAGCAGTCCCCGACAGGGGAGAATTAATGAAAAACTGTTTTTT. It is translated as CASSPRQGRINEKLFF.

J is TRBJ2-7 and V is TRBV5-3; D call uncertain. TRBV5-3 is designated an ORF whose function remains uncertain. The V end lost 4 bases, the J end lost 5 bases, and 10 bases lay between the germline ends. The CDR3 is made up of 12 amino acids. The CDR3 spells CARSPPWHEQYF. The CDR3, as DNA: TGTGCCAGAAGCCCCCCCTGGCACGAGCAGTACTTC.

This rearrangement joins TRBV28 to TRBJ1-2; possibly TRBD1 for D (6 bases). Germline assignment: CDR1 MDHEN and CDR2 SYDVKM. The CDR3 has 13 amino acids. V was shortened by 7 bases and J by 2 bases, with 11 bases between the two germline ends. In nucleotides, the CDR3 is TGTGCCAGCACCTTAGACAGGAACTATGGCTACACCTTC. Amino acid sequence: CASTLDRNYGYTF.

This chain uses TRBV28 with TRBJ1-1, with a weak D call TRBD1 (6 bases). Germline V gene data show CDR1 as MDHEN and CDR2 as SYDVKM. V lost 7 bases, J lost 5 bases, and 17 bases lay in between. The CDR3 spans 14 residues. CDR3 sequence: CASILTPGVTEAFF. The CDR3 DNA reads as TGTGCCAGCATCCTTACCCCAGGGGTGACTGAAGCTTTCTTT.

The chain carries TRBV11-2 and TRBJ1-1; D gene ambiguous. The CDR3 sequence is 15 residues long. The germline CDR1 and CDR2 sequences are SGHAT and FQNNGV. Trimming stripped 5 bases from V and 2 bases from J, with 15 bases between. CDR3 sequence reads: CASSPRRTYNTEAFF. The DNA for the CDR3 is TGTGCCAGCAGCCCGCGTCGGACTTATAACACTGAAGCTTTCTTT.

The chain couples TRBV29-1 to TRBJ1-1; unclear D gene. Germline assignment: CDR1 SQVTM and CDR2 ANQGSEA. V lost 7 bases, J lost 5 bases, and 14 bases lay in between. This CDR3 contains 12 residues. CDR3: CSALNSITEAFF. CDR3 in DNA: TGCAGCGCGCTTAACAGTATTACTGAAGCTTTCTTT.

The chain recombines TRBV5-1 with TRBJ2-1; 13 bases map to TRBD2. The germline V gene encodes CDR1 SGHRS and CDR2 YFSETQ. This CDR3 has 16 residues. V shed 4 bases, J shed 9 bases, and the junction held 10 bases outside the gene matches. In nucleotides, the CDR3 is TGCGCCAGCAGCCTATCGACTAGCGGGGGGTTGAGTGAGCAGTTCTTC. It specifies CASSLSTSGGLSEQFF.

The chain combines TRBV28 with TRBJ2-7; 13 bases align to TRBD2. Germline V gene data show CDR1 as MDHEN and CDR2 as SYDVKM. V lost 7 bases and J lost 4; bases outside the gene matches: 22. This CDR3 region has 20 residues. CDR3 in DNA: TGTGCCAGCACCCCTGGGGCGGGACAGGGAGGGACTAGCGGGATTTACGAGCAGTACTTC. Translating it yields CASTPGAGQGGTSGIYEQYF. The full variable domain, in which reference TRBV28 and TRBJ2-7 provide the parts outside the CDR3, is DVKVTQSSRYLVKRTGEKVFLECVQDMDHENMFWYRQDPGLGLRLIYFSYDVKMKEKGDIPEGYSVSREKKERFSLILESASTNQTSMYLCASTPGAGQGGTSGIYEQYFGPGTRLTVT.

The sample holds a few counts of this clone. The CDR3 DNA follows: TGTGCCAGCTCGACTGGAACAGATACGCAGTATTTT. It translates to CASSTGTDTQYF. The chain carries TRBV2 and TRBJ2-3; D is undetermined. Germline values: CDR1 SNHLY, CDR2 FYNNEI. This CDR3 comprises 12 residues. V was shortened by 8 bases and J by 3 bases, with 9 bases between the two germline ends.

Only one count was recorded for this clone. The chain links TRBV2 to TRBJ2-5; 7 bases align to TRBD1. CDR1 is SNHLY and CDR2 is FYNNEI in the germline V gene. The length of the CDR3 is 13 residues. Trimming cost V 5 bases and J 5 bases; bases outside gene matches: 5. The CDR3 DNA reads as TGTGCCAGCAGTAGACAGGGCCGGGAGACCCAGTACTTC. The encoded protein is CASSRQGRETQYF. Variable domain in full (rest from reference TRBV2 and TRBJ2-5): EPEVTQTPSHQVTQMGQEVILRCVPISNHLYFYWYRQILGQKVEFLVSFYNNEISEKSEIFDDQFSVERPDGSNFTLKIRSTKLEDSAMYFCASSRQGRETQYFGPGTRLLVL.

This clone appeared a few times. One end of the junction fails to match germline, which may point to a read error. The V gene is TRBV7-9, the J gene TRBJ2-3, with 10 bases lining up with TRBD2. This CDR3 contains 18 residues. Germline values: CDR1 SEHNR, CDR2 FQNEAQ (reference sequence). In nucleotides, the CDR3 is TGTTCCAGCAGCCCCCCCTTTCGCCTAGCGGGGGCGAGGGATACGCAGTATTTT. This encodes CSSSPPFRLAGARDTQYF.

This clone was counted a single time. In nucleotides, the CDR3 is TGCACCAGCAGCCAAGGTAGTAGCGGGGGATTTAACAATGAGCAGTTCTTC. It codes for CTSSQGSSGGFNNEQFF. The chain links TRBV1 to TRBJ2-1; TRBD2, the table's D call, was not compared with the DNA. TRBV1 is designated a pseudogene. This CDR3 has 17 amino acids.

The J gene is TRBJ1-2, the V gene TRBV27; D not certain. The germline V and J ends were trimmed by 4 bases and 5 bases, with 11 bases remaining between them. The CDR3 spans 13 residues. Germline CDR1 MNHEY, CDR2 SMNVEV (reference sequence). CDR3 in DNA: TGTGCCAGCAGTTACGGGTCTGGGTATGGCTACACCTTC. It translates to CASSYGSGYGYTF.

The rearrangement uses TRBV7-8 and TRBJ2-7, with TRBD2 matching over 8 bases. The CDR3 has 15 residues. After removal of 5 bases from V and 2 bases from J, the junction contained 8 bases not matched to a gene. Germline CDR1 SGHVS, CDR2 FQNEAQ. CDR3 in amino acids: CASSPRTSRTYEQYF. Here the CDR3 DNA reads TGTGCCAGCAGCCCGCGGACTAGCAGGACCTACGAGCAGTACTTC.

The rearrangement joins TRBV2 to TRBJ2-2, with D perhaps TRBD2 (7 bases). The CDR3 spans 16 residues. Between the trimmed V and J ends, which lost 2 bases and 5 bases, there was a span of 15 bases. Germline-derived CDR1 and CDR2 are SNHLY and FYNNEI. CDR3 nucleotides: TGTGCCAGCAGTGAAAGGGGGGGGCCGGGGACCGGGGAGCTGTTTTTT. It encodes CASSERGGPGTGELFF.

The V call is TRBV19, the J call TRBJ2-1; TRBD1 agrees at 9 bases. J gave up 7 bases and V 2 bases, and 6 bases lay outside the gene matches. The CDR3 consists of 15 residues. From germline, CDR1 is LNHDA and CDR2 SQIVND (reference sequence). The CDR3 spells CASSIRQGGRNEQFF. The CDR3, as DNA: TGTGCCAGTAGTATACGACAGGGGGGTAGAAATGAGCAGTTCTTC.

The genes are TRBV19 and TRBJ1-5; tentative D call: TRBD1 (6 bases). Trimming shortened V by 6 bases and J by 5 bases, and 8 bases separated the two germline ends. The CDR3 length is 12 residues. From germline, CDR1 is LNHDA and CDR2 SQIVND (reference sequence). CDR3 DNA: TGTGCCAGTAGCACAGGGTATCAGCCCCAGCATTTT. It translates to CASSTGYQPQHF.

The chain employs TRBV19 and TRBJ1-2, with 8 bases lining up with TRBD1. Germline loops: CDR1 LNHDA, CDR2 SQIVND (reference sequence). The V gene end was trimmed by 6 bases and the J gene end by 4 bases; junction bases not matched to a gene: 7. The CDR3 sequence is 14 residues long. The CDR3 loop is CASSFDRGSYGYTF. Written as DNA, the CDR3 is TGTGCCAGTAGCTTTGACAGGGGCTCCTATGGCTACACCTTC.

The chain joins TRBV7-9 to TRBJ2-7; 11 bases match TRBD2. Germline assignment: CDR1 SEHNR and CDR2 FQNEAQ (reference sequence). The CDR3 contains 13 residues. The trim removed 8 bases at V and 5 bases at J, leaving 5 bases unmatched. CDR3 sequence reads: CASDSGRVNEQYF. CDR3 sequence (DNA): TGTGCCAGCGATAGCGGGAGGGTAAACGAGCAGTACTTC.

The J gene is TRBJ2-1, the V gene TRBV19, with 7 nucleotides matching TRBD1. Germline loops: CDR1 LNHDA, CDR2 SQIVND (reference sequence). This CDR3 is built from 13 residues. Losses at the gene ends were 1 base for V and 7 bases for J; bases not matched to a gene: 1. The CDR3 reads CASSIGDSNEQFF. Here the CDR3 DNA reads TGTGCCAGTAGTATAGGGGACAGTAATGAGCAGTTCTTC.

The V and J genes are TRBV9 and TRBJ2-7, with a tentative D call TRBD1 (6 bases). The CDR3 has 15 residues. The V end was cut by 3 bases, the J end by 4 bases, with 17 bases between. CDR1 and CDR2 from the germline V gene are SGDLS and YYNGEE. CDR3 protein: CASSAGTSSPYEQYF. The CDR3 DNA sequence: TGTGCCAGCAGCGCCGGGACATCTTCCCCTTACGAGCAGTACTTC. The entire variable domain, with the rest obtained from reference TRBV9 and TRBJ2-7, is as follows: DSGVTQTPKHLITATGQRVTLRCSPRSGDLSVYWYQQSLDQGLQFLIQYYNGEERAKGNILERFSAQQFPDLHSELNLSSLELGDSALYFCASSAGTSSPYEQYFGPGTRLTVT.